A single sample is the source of the 12 T cell receptor beta chains below, sequenced in a study of T cell repertoires in ileal Crohn's disease. Time point of the sample: neoterminal ileum biopsy at postoperative endoscopy, about 6 months after surgery. Libraries were prepared by immunoSEQ multiplex PCR; TCRdb keeps only in-frame clonotypes and omits some of them. The table lists about 3,500 clones, over 70% of them singletons. Sequenced sample: ileal tissue. Receptors originate from an adult with Crohn's disease.

This sequence joins TRBV5-1 and TRBJ2-5; 10 bases align to TRBD1. The CDR3 sequence is 15 residues long. Looked up from germline, CDR1 is SGHRS and CDR2 is YFSETQ. V lost 3 bases, J lost 4 bases, and 6 bases stayed unmatched. CDR3 sequence reads: CASSSATGGAETQYF. CDR3 DNA sequence: TGCGCCAGCAGCTCCGCGACAGGGGGCGCAGAGACCCAGTACTTC.

CDR3 in amino acids: CASSQRLREDTQYF. CDR3 bases: TGCGCCAGCAGCCAGCGCTTGAGGGAGGATACGCAGTATTTT. The chain combines TRBV4-1 with TRBJ2-3, with a weak D call TRBD2 (5 bases). This CDR3 contains 14 residues. The V and J ends lost 3 bases and 6 bases respectively, with 13 bases between them. Germline-derived CDR1 and CDR2 are MGHRA and YSYEKL.

The chain employs TRBV5-4 and TRBJ2-6, with a possible D match to TRBD2 (6 bases). The CDR3 contains 15 residues. The V gene's germline CDR1 is SGHNT and CDR2 YYREEE (reference sequence). V gave up 0 bases and J gave up 4 bases, with 8 bases separating them. The CDR3 is CASSLAGRGANVLTF. The CDR3 DNA sequence: TGTGCCAGCAGCTTGGCCGGGAGAGGGGCCAACGTCCTGACTTTC. The variable domain in full, with the rest retrieved from reference TRBV5-4 and TRBJ2-6, is ETGVTQSPTHLIKTRGQQVTLRCSSQSGHNTVSWYQQALGQGPQFIFQYYREEENGRGNFPPRFSGLQFPNYSSELNVNALELDDSALYLCASSLAGRGANVLTFGAGSRLTVL.

J is TRBJ1-1 and V is TRBV5-1; 10 bases agree with TRBD1. This CDR3 comprises 16 residues. The germline gives CDR1 SGHRS, CDR2 YFSETQ. Trimming at V came to 4 bases and at J to 0 bases, leaving 6 bases not matched to a gene. CDR3 DNA sequence: TGCGCCAGCAGCGGGGCGACAGGGGGCTTGAACACTGAAGCTTTCTTT. It encodes CASSGATGGLNTEAFF.

This chain joins TRBV2 and TRBJ2-2; D is unresolved. Between the trimmed V and J ends, which lost 6 bases and 8 bases, there was a span of 13 bases. The CDR3 consists of 13 residues. Germline-derived CDR1 and CDR2 are SNHLY and FYNNEI. CDR3 bases: TGTGCCAGCAGCGTAGCCCAAAGGGGGGAGCTGTTTTTT. Its translation is CASSVAQRGELFF.

CDR3 nucleotides: TGCACCAGCAGCCAATCGACAGGGGGCGCGGATGGCTACACCTTC. This sequence encodes CTSSQSTGGADGYTF. The gene calls are TRBV1 and TRBJ1-2; whether TRBD1, the table's D call, matches the DNA was not checked. TRBV1 is deemed a pseudogene. The CDR3 has 15 residues.

V gene TRBV7-9 combines with J gene TRBJ1-2; tentatively, D is TRBD1 (5 bases). CDR1 and CDR2 from the germline V gene are SEHNR and FQNEAQ (reference sequence). The CDR3 loop spans 13 amino acids. V gave up 6 bases and J gave up 6 bases, with 14 bases separating them. CDR3 protein: CASSPDILHGYTF. DNA of the CDR3: TGTGCCAGCAGTCCGGACATACTCCATGGCTACACCTTC.

CDR3 DNA sequence: TGTGCCAGCAGCTGGCAGGGTAGCTCCTACGAGCAGTACTTC. Amino acid sequence: CASSWQGSSYEQYF. The gene calls are TRBV7-2 and TRBJ2-7, with D possibly matching TRBD1 (5 bases). The germline V gene encodes CDR1 SGHTA and CDR2 FQGNSA. The CDR3 is 14 amino acids. V was cut by 4 bases and J by 0 bases, with 10 bases left in between.

V gene TRBV28 combines with J gene TRBJ1-6, with TRBD1 matching 7 bases. Trimming cost V 5 bases and J 7 bases; bases outside gene matches: 11. The CDR3 totals 16 residues. Germline V CDR1 and CDR2: MDHEN, SYDVKM. The CDR3: CASSQGGGARNSPLHF. The CDR3 nucleotides read TGTGCCAGCAGTCAAGGAGGGGGCGCGAGGAATTCACCCCTCCACTTT.

The chain uses TRBV9 and TRBJ2-1; D is possibly TRBD1 (6 bases). V was pared by 0 bases and J by 3 bases, with 10 bases between. This CDR3 is built from 15 residues. Germline V gene sequence: CDR1 SGDLS, CDR2 YYNGEE. The CDR3, as DNA: TGTGCCAGCAGCGTAGGGGGGCTTGACTACAATGAGCAGTTCTTC. Amino acid sequence: CASSVGGLDYNEQFF.

This sequence joins TRBV6-1 and TRBJ2-7; possible D gene TRBD2, 7 bases. CDR3 length: 15 residues. With 8 bases removed from V and 4 bases from J, the gap between germline ends came to 21 bases. Per the germline V gene, CDR1 is MNHNS and CDR2 is SASEGT. The CDR3 nucleotides are TGTGCCAGCGCGATTCTAGGGGGGGCTACTTACGAGCAGTACTTC. It specifies CASAILGGATYEQYF.

This sequence joins TRBV5-1 and TRBJ2-7; 11 nucleotides agree with TRBD1. CDR3 length equals 15 residues. V shed 2 bases and J 5 bases; nucleotides not matched to a gene: 6. CDR1 and CDR2 (germline): SGHRS, YFSETQ. CDR3 bases: TGCGCCAGCAGCTTCTCCGGGACAGGGGGGGACGAGCAGTACTTC. Its protein product is CASSFSGTGGDEQYF. The full variable domain, in which reference TRBV5-1 and TRBJ2-7 provide the parts outside the CDR3, is KAGVTQTPRYLIKTRGQQVTLSCSPISGHRSVSWYQQTPGQGLQFLFEYFSETQRNKGNFPGRFSGRQFSNSRSEMNVSTLELGDSALYLCASSFSGTGGDEQYFGPGTRLTVT.